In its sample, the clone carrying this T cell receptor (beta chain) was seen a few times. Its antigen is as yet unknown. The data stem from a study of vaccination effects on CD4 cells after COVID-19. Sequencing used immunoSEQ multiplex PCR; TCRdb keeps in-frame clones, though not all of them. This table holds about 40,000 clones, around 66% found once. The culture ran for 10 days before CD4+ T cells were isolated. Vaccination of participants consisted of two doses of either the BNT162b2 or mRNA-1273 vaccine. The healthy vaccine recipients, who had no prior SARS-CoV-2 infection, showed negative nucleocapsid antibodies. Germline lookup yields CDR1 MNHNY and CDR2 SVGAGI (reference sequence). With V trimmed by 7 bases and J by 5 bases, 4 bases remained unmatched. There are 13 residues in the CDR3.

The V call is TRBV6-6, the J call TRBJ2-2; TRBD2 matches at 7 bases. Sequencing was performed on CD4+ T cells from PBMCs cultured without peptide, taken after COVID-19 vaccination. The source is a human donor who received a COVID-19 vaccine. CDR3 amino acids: CASNNGRTGELFF. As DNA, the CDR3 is TGTGCCAGCAATAACGGGAGGACCGGGGAGCTGTTTTTT.